These 21 T cell receptor beta chains share one sample of origin, sequenced in a study of CD8 T cells in Susac syndrome (dated by TCRdb to the late 2010s). The receptor library was made with the immunoSEQ multiplex PCR assay. RNA was extracted using the RNeasy kit, and about 0.45 to 1 ug of the RNA was reverse transcribed with random hexamers. Using fastp trimming at Q25 and MiXCR clonotype assembly, TCRdb reanalyzed the public sequencing data and kept in-frame beta chains. Each entry merges the rows of one CDR3 protein and shows their most common DNA and genes. The sample table records 250,000 to 300,000 distinct CDR3 sequences; about 85% of these occur just once. 0.095% to 0.14% of the sample is taken by the ten largest. Sequencing used CD8+ T cells from PBMCs. These TCRs come from a human donor with multiple sclerosis.

This sequence joins TRBV5-6 and TRBJ2-2; 10 bases match TRBD1. The germline V gene encodes CDR1 SGHDT and CDR2 YYEEEE. V trimming: 0 bases; J trimming: 5 bases; junction bases outside the gene matches: 10. This CDR3 spans 18 amino acids. CDR3 loop: CASSLVMAGQGMTGELFF. The CDR3 nucleotides read TGTGCCAGCAGCTTGGTCATGGCGGGACAGGGGATGACCGGGGAGCTGTTTTTT. The full variable domain, rest sourced from reference TRBV5-6 and TRBJ2-2, is DAGVTQSPTHLIKTRGQQVTLRCSPKSGHDTVSWYQQALGQGPQFIFQYYEEEERQRGNFPDRFSGHQFPNYSSELNVNALLLGDSALYLCASSLVMAGQGMTGELFFGEGSRLTVL.

V usage is TRBV6-1 and J usage is TRBJ2-4, with 10 bases matching TRBD2. Germline loops: CDR1 MNHNS, CDR2 SASEGT. J was trimmed by 3 bases and V by 2 bases; bases with no gene match: 4. CDR3 length: 16 amino acids. CDR3 nucleotides: TGTGCCAGCAGTGAACGCCTAGCGGGAGTCAAAAACATTCAGTACTTC. Translating gives CASSERLAGVKNIQYF.

The chain recombines TRBV27 with TRBJ2-1; D may be TRBD1 or TRBD2 (6 bases each). The CDR3 length is 16 residues. The germline CDR1 and CDR2 sequences are MNHEY and SMNVEV (reference sequence). V was trimmed by 0 bases and J by 2 bases, leaving 11 bases between them. The CDR3 region has the DNA TGTGCCAGCAGTTTATCCCCGGGGGCCGCCTACAATGAGCAGTTCTTC. Translating it yields CASSLSPGAAYNEQFF.

The chain couples TRBV19 to TRBJ2-1, with 9 bases lining up with TRBD2. CDR3 size: 15 residues. Germline loops: CDR1 LNHDA, CDR2 SQIVND (reference sequence). The J segment lost 7 bases and the V segment lost 3 bases, leaving 7 bases of the junction unmatched. CDR3 sequence (DNA): TGTGCCAGTAGTATTGGGACTAGCCGGGCTAATGAGCAGTTCTTC. Encoded protein: CASSIGTSRANEQFF.

The chain joins TRBV12-5 to TRBJ2-7; D gene ambiguous. The V end was cut by 6 bases, the J end by 9 bases, with 15 bases between. The germline V gene encodes CDR1 LGHNT and CDR2 FRNRAP. The CDR3 consists of 12 residues. The CDR3 sequence is CASGPSVAGQYF. CDR3 nucleotide sequence: TGTGCTAGTGGGCCCTCGGTGGCCGGGCAGTACTTC.

The chain combines TRBV7-6 with TRBJ2-1; 11 nucleotides agree with TRBD2. This CDR3 spans 17 amino acids. V gave up 3 bases and J gave up 7 bases; unmatched junction bases: 11. CDR1 and CDR2 from the germline V gene are SGHVS and FNYEAQ. CDR3 nucleotide sequence: TGTGCCAGCAGCTTCCTGCCACTAGCGGGAGATGCAAATGAGCAGTTCTTC. Amino acids: CASSFLPLAGDANEQFF. Variable domain in full (rest from reference TRBV7-6 and TRBJ2-1): GAGVSQSPRYKVTKRGQDVALRCDPISGHVSLYWYRQALGQGPEFLTYFNYEAQQDKSGLPNDRFSAERPEGSISTLTIQRTEQRDSAMYRCASSFLPLAGDANEQFFGPGTRLTVL.

In its sample, this clonotype was seen once. This chain joins TRBV27 and TRBJ2-7; D ambiguous. The V end was cut by 2 bases, the J end by 4 bases, with 9 bases between. Germline V lookup: CDR1 MNHEY, CDR2 SMNVEV (reference sequence). This CDR3 is 13 amino acids long. In nucleotides, the CDR3 is TGTGCCAGCAGTTTAAACCCGCGGTACGAGCAGTACTTC. It is translated as CASSLNPRYEQYF.

J is TRBJ2-5 and V is TRBV7-3, with 7 bases lining up with TRBD2. This CDR3 is built from 15 residues. The germline CDR1 and CDR2 sequences are SGHTA and FQGTGA. J was trimmed by 4 bases and V by 2 bases; bases with no gene match: 7. CDR3 in DNA: TGTGCCAGCAGCTTAGGTGTAACGGGAGGAGAGACCCAGTACTTC. As protein: CASSLGVTGGETQYF.

The V and J genes are TRBV6-5 and TRBJ2-3; D not resolved. CDR3 length: 15 residues. The germline V gene has CDR1 MNHEY and CDR2 SVGAGI. Trimming stripped 2 bases from V and 0 bases from J, with 9 bases between. The CDR3: CASSYVAQSTDTQYF. The DNA for the CDR3 is TGTGCCAGCAGTTACGTGGCTCAAAGCACAGATACGCAGTATTTT.

This chain links TRBV12-3 or TRBV12-4 with TRBJ2-7; 7 positions match TRBD2. V lost 7 bases and J lost 6; bases outside the gene matches: 6. The CDR3 spans 12 residues. The CDR3 is CASNPGGGEQYF. Here the CDR3 DNA reads TGTGCCAGCAACCCGGGAGGAGGCGAGCAGTACTTC.

The gene calls are TRBV19 and TRBJ2-1; TRBD2 matches at 14 bases. J was trimmed by 6 bases and V by 7 bases; bases with no gene match: 17. Germline lookup yields CDR1 LNHDA and CDR2 SQIVND (reference sequence). The CDR3 totals 19 residues. The CDR3 reads CASTPGLWVTSGRGNEQFF. The CDR3 DNA is TGTGCCAGTACCCCCGGACTTTGGGTGACTAGCGGGAGGGGCAATGAGCAGTTCTTC.

The genes are TRBV29-1 and TRBJ1-2; D gene ambiguous. In germline, CDR1 is SQVTM, CDR2 ANQGSEA. The CDR3 is 11 amino acids. V was pared by 6 bases and J by 1 base, with 6 bases between. The CDR3 is CSVLDNYGYTF. CDR3 sequence (DNA): TGCAGCGTACTTGATAACTATGGCTACACCTTC.

This clonotype was picked up a small number of times. The rearrangement uses TRBV27 and TRBJ2-7; D possibly corresponds to TRBD1 (5 bases). The CDR3 is 13 amino acids. Trimming stripped 3 bases from V and 3 bases from J, with 9 bases between. The germline gives CDR1 MNHEY, CDR2 SMNVEV (reference sequence). The chain's CDR3 is CASSLSQGYEQYF. CDR3 sequence (DNA): TGTGCCAGCAGTTTGTCTCAGGGCTACGAGCAGTACTTC.

This chain connects TRBV7-9 to TRBJ2-2; D gene ambiguous. Per the germline V gene, CDR1 is SEHNR and CDR2 is FQNEAQ (reference sequence). V lost 2 bases and J lost 5, with 6 bases in between. The CDR3 has 13 amino acids. CDR3 sequence (DNA): TGTGCCAGCAGCTTACTCCGGACCGGGGAGCTGTTTTTT. It encodes CASSLLRTGELFF.

The gene calls are TRBV2 and TRBJ2-1, with 9 bases lining up with TRBD2. Trimming at V came to 0 bases and at J to 6 bases, leaving 9 bases not matched to a gene. Germline-derived CDR1 and CDR2 are SNHLY and FYNNEI. This CDR3 is 17 amino acids long. This CDR3 is CASSEAPLTSGANEQFF. CDR3 DNA: TGTGCCAGCAGTGAAGCGCCCCTGACTAGCGGCGCCAATGAGCAGTTCTTC.

The chain joins TRBV28 to TRBJ1-1; TRBD1 might be the D (6 bases). The V and J ends lost 5 bases and 4 bases respectively, with 8 bases between them. CDR3 length equals 12 residues. Germline CDR1 MDHEN, CDR2 SYDVKM. The CDR3 is CASSRDITEAFF. DNA of the CDR3: TGTGCCAGCAGTCGGGACATCACTGAAGCTTTCTTT.

The chain employs TRBV2 and TRBJ1-1; D gene uncertain. The germline gives CDR1 SNHLY, CDR2 FYNNEI. The CDR3 totals 13 residues. Trimming shortened V by 7 bases and J by 5 bases, and 14 bases separated the two germline ends. CDR3 nucleotide sequence: TGTGCCAGCACCACCAGGTCAAGGACTGAAGCTTTCTTT. Residues: CASTTRSRTEAFF.

DNA for the CDR3: TGTGCCAGCAGTCTTTGGCCCCCGGGAGTGGAGGAGACCCAGTACTTC. As protein: CASSLWPPGVEETQYF. This chain uses TRBV6-6 with TRBJ2-5; a possible D gene is TRBD2 (6 bases). The CDR3 loop spans 16 amino acids. Trimming removed 5 bases at V and 5 bases at J, with 21 bases between. Germline CDR1 MNHNY, CDR2 SVGAGI (reference sequence).

The chain combines TRBV10-3 with TRBJ2-2; D is unresolved. CDR1 is ENHRY, CDR2 SYGVKD, per germline. V lost 4 bases, J lost 4 bases, and 1 base lay in between. The CDR3 is made up of 11 amino acids. CDR3 DNA: TGTGCCATCAGTGGCACCGGGGAGCTGTTTTTT. It translates to CAISGTGELFF.

The chain employs TRBV9 and TRBJ2-5; a weak D match, TRBD2 (5 bases). This CDR3 is built from 17 residues. V dropped 0 bases and J dropped 3 bases, with 18 bases sitting between them. The V gene's germline CDR1 is SGDLS and CDR2 YYNGEE. DNA for the CDR3: TGTGCCAGCAGCGTAGGCAACCGGGATTCGATAGAAGAGACCCAGTACTTC. Residues: CASSVGNRDSIEETQYF.

The rearrangement uses TRBV30 and TRBJ1-2; unclear D gene. V was cut by 5 bases and J by 1 base, with 8 bases left in between. CDR3 length: 12 residues. CDR1 is GTSNPN, CDR2 SVGIG, per germline (reference sequence). CDR3 coding DNA: TGTGCCTGGGAGGACGGTAACTATGGCTACACCTTC. The encoded protein is CAWEDGNYGYTF.